These T cell receptor beta chains were read from a single sample in a study of blood T cell repertoires in COVID-19. Assay used: immunoSEQ multiplex PCR; TCRdb lists only in-frame clones, some missing. The repertoire holds 40,000 or so clones, 90% seen once, with approximately 26% in the top ten. Sequencing input: peripheral blood. These receptors originate from a man in his 60s with active or convalescent COVID-19. CDR3s include the opening cysteine and the closing phenylalanine or tryptophan. A D gene is named only where the DNA matches it firmly. Only some rows state a clone size, as once, few, many or a class for expanded clones.

abundance | j_gene | v_gene | d_gene | CDR3nt | CDR3aa
. | TRBJ1-5 | TRBV10-3 | . | TGTGCCACTGACCCGTCCGTTGGGCATCAGCCCCAGCATTTT | CATDPSVGHQPQHF
. | TRBJ1-2 | TRBV6-5 | . | TGTGCCAGCAGTTACACTTCGATAGGAGAGTCTGGCTACACCTTC | CASSYTSIGESGYTF
. | TRBJ2-3 | TRBV2 | TRBD2 | TGTGCCAGCAGTGACGTCGTAGTAGCGGGAAGCACAGATACGCAGTATTTT | CASSDVVVAGSTDTQYF
. | TRBJ1-2 | TRBV6-5 | . | TGTGCCAGCAGCCACTCGACCGGGACAACCTATGGCTACACCTTC | CASSHSTGTTYGYTF
. | TRBJ2-7 | TRBV14 | TRBD2 | TGTGCCAGCAGCTTTAGCGGGAGTACCTACGAGCAGTACTTC | CASSFSGSTYEQYF
. | TRBJ2-7 | TRBV28 | . | TGTGCCAGCAGTTTATTGGGGGCCCACGAGCAGTACTTC | CASSLLGAHEQYF
. | TRBJ2-1 | TRBV7-7 | . | TGTGCTAGCAGCTTAGTGGCGGGCGCCCCGAATGAGCAGTTCTTC | CASSLVAGAPNEQFF
. | TRBJ2-1 | TRBV24-1 | . | TGTGCCACCAGTGATCATAGCGGTAGCTCCTACAATGAGCAGTTCTTC | CATSDHSGSSYNEQFF
few | TRBJ1-2 | TRBV29-1 | . | TGCAGCGTTGGAAAATTACCCTATTATGGCTATGGCTACACCTTC | CSVGKLPYYGYGYTF
. | TRBJ1-2 | TRBV5-1 | TRBD1 | TGCGCCAGCAGCTTGGCGGCAGGGGGTTTTCGTGGCTACACCTTC | CASSLAAGGFRGYTF
. | TRBJ2-5 | TRBV5-4 | . | TGTGCCAGCAGCTTGGTCAATCGGGAGACCCAGTACTTC | CASSLVNRETQYF
. | TRBJ2-1 | TRBV10-3 | TRBD2 | TGTGCCATCCAAAGCGGGGGTGAGCAGTTCTTC | CAIQSGGEQFF
. | TRBJ1-2 | TRBV15 | . | TGTGCCACCAGCAGTGGGTGGGGCGGGGGGCCGGTTCATGGCTACACCTTC | CATSSGWGGGPVHGYTF
. | TRBJ2-5 | TRBV3-1/TRBV3-2 | . | TGTGCCAGCAGCACCACGGGGCAAGAGACCCAGTACTTC | CASSTTGQETQYF
. | TRBJ2-3 | TRBV19 | . | TGTGCCAGTAGTACGACCGGGACTAGCACAGATACGCAGTATTTT | CASSTTGTSTDTQYF
once | TRBJ2-5 | TRBV25-1 | . | TGTGCCAGCAGTGGGCAGCAAGAGACCCAGTACTTC | CASSGQQETQYF
. | TRBJ2-3 | TRBV28 | TRBD1 | TGTGCCAGCAGACTTACAGGGGGCGGTACGCAGTATTTT | CASRLTGGGTQYF
. | TRBJ1-1 | TRBV3-1/TRBV3-2 | . | TGTGCCAGCAGCCCCCGGAAACGGGGAAACACTGAAGCTTTCTTT | CASSPRKRGNTEAFF
. | TRBJ1-5 | TRBV28 | TRBD1 | TGTGCCAGTCTCGGACAGGGGTCCAATCAGCCCCAGCATTTT | CASLGQGSNQPQHF
. | TRBJ2-3 | TRBV28 | . | TGTGCCAGCAGTTTTTATCAGGGCTTCACAGATACGCAGTATTTT | CASSFYQGFTDTQYF
. | TRBJ2-7 | TRBV10-2 | . | TGCGCCAGCAGTTTGACATTCATCCCATACGAGCAGTACTTC | CASSLTFIPYEQYF
. | TRBJ1-1 | TRBV29-1 | . | TGCAGCCTGATGGGCCATGGCACTGAAGCTTTCTTT | CSLMGHGTEAFF
once | TRBJ1-1 | TRBV27 | TRBD1 | TGTGCCAGCAGTGTCGGACAGGGTATGAACACTGAAGCTTTCTTT | CASSVGQGMNTEAFF
. | TRBJ1-1 | TRBV28 | TRBD1 | TGTGCCAGCAGTTTGGGACAGGGGGCCGGGAACACTGAAGCTTTCTTT | CASSLGQGAGNTEAFF
few | TRBJ2-7 | TRBV7-9 | . | TGTGCCAGCAGCTTACCATCCGGGACACAGAAATCCTACGAGCAGTACTTC | CASSLPSGTQKSYEQYF
. | TRBJ2-7 | TRBV10-1 | TRBD1 | TGCGCCAGCAGTGAAGCCGGGACAGGGTTCTACGAGCAGTACTTC | CASSEAGTGFYEQYF
. | TRBJ2-1 | TRBV5-1 | . | TGCGCCAGCAGCTTGAGGGCCTTACAGGGTATCTACAATGAGCAGTTCTTC | CASSLRALQGIYNEQFF
. | TRBJ1-1 | TRBV18 | . | TGTGCCAGCTCACCTCTGAGTAACACTGAAGCTTTCTTT | CASSPLSNTEAFF
. | TRBJ1-1 | TRBV5-1 | . | TGCGCCAGCAGCACGGGGACTGCCGCGTGGAACACTGAAGCTTTCTTT | CASSTGTAAWNTEAFF
once | TRBJ2-3 | TRBV9 | . | TGTGCCAGCAGCACAGGGCCCCCAGATACGCAGTATTTT | CASSTGPPDTQYF
. | TRBJ2-1 | TRBV11-2 | TRBD2 | TGTGCCAGCAGCTTAACGGGTAGCGGGAGGGCGATATACAATGAGCAGTTCTTC | CASSLTGSGRAIYNEQFF
. | TRBJ2-3 | TRBV7-3 | TRBD2 | TGTGCCAGCAGCTTAATCGCGGGAGGGCCCTCAGATACGCAGTATTTT | CASSLIAGGPSDTQYF
. | TRBJ2-1 | TRBV9 | . | TGTGCCAGCAGCCCCTCGTCTCACAATGAGCAGTTCTTC | CASSPSSHNEQFF
. | TRBJ2-7 | TRBV10-1 | TRBD1 | TGCGCCAGCAGTGAGGGGCAGGGGGCACACGAGCAGTACTTC | CASSEGQGAHEQYF
. | TRBJ2-3 | TRBV18 | . | TGTGCCAGCTCACCAAATAGTAGCACAGATACGCAGTATTTT | CASSPNSSTDTQYF
. | TRBJ2-1 | TRBV28 | TRBD2 | TGTGCCAGCAGTTTCTCCGGGACTAGCAACAATGAGCAGTTCTTC | CASSFSGTSNNEQFF
. | TRBJ2-2 | TRBV24-1 | . | TGTGCCACCAGTGATGCGGGACCGAACACCGGGGAGCTGTTTTTT | CATSDAGPNTGELFF
. | TRBJ2-7 | TRBV29-1 | . | TGCAGCGTTGAAGAGAAGCGGACAGCTGGCTCCTACGAGCAGTACTTC | CSVEEKRTAGSYEQYF
. | TRBJ1-2 | TRBV4-1 | TRBD1 | TGCGCCAGCAGCCAAGTCACAGGGGGCCTCAACTATGGCTACACCTTC | CASSQVTGGLNYGYTF
once | TRBJ2-7 | TRBV5-4 | TRBD1 | TGTGCCAGCGCCCAACCCGGGACAGGGGCCAACGAGCAGTACTTC | CASAQPGTGANEQYF
. | TRBJ2-7 | TRBV10-3 | . | TGTGCCATCAGGGTGGTAGCGGACTCCTACGAGCAGTACTTC | CAIRVVADSYEQYF
. | TRBJ2-3 | TRBV24-1 | . | TGTGCCACCAGTGACCCTGCCCCCTGTATAATTTTGAGCCCAGATACGCAGTATTTT | CATSDPAPCIILSPDTQYF
. | TRBJ2-2 | TRBV2 | TRBD2 | TGTGCCAGCAAAGAGCGGGGGGCGCCGACCGGGGAGCTGTTTTTT | CASKERGAPTGELFF
once | TRBJ2-1 | TRBV11-2 | TRBD1 | TGTGCCAGCAGCCCAGCTTTAGGACAGGGGGCGCGGAATGAGCAGTTCTTC | CASSPALGQGARNEQFF
. | TRBJ2-2 | TRBV10-1 | TRBD2 | TGCGCCAGCAGTGATTACCTAGCGGAGATCACTGGGGAGCTGTTTTTT | CASSDYLAEITGELFF
. | TRBJ2-2 | TRBV6-6 | . | TGTGCCAGCAGTTACAAGCGTAACAGGGCGGGCGGGGAGCTGTTTTTT | CASSYKRNRAGGELFF
. | TRBJ2-3 | TRBV3-1/TRBV3-2 | . | TGTGCCAGCAGCCAAGATACTAGGACGTATTTT | CASSQDTRTYF
. | TRBJ2-7 | TRBV15 | TRBD2 | TGTGCCACCAGCAGAGTTCTAGCGGGAGGCTACGAGCAGTACTTC | CATSRVLAGGYEQYF
. | TRBJ1-1 | TRBV4-3 | . | TGCGCCAGCAGCCAGACCTTAGCGAGCGGGGCTTTCTTT | CASSQTLASGAFF
. | TRBJ1-4 | TRBV2 | . | TGTGCCAGTGCTCCCAGGGAATTATATGAAAAACTGTTTTTT | CASAPRELYEKLFF
. | TRBJ2-3 | TRBV29-1 | TRBD2 | TGCAGCGTCGGTAGAGCGGGAGCAGGAGATACGCAGTATTTT | CSVGRAGAGDTQYF
. | TRBJ2-7 | TRBV9 | . | TGTGCCAGCAGCCCGGGACACCTCCTGGAGCAGTACTTC | CASSPGHLLEQYF
. | TRBJ2-7 | TRBV7-2 | . | TGTGCCAGCAGCTTAGCCCGGGGAGCGACCTACGAGCAGTACTTC | CASSLARGATYEQYF
. | TRBJ2-1 | TRBV11-2 | TRBD2 | TGTGCCAGCAGCTTAGGTACTAGCGGGAGAAGTCTCTCCTACAATGAGCAGTTCTTC | CASSLGTSGRSLSYNEQFF
. | TRBJ2-3 | TRBV13 | TRBD2 | TGTGCCAGCAGCTTAGTTGGACTAGCGGGAGGGCCCTCGACAGATACGCAGTATTTT | CASSLVGLAGGPSTDTQYF
. | TRBJ1-1 | TRBV11-2 | . | TGTGCCAGCAGCTTAGAAACAGGGAAGAACACTGAAGCTTTCTTT | CASSLETGKNTEAFF
. | TRBJ1-1 | TRBV25-1 | . | TGTGCCAGCATTCGAGGGGGGGCCACTGAAGCTTTCTTT | CASIRGGATEAFF
. | TRBJ2-2 | TRBV4-2 | TRBD2 | TGTGCCAGCAGCCAAGATCGAGGGTTGGGACTAGCGAACGGGGAGCTGTTTTTT | CASSQDRGLGLANGELFF
. | TRBJ1-1 | TRBV25-1 | . | TGTGCCAGCAGTGGAACCAGGGTTGAAGCTTTCTTT | CASSGTRVEAFF
. | TRBJ2-1 | TRBV5-1 | TRBD2 | TGCGCCAGCAGAGTAGCGGGAAGAAATGAGCAGTTCTTC | CASRVAGRNEQFF